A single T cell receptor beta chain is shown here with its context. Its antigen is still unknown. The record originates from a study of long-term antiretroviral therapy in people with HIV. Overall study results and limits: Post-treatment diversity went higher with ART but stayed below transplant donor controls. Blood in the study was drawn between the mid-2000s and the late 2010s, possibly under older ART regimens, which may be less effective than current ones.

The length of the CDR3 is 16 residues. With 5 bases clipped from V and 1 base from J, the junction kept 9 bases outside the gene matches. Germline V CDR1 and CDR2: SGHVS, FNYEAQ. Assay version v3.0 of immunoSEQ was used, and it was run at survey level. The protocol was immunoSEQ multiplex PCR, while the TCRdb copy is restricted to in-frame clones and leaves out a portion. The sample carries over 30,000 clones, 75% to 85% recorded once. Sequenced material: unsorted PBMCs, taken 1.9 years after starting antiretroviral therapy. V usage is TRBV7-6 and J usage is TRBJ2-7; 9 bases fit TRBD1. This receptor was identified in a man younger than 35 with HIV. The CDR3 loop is CASSQIGTGLSYEQYF. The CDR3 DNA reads TGTGCCAGCAGCCAAATTGGGACAGGGCTTTCCTACGAGCAGTACTTC.